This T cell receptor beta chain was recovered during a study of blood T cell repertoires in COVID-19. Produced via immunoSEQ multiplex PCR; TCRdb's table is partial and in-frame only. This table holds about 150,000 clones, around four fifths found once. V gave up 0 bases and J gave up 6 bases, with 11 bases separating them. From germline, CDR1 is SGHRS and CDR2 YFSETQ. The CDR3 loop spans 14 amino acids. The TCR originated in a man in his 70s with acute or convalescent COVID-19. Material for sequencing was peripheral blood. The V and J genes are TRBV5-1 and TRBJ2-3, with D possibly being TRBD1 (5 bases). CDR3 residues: CASSLGQGGDTQYF. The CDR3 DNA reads TGCGCCAGCAGCTTGGGGCAGGGTGGGGATACGCAGTATTTT.